The 17 T cell receptor beta chains given below trace back to one sample, sequenced in a study of PD-1 blockade in mismatch repair-deficient tumors. The table came from immunoSEQ multiplex PCR; TCRdb's copy has only in-frame clones and leaves some out. The repertoire holds 65,000 to 80,000 clones, with more than 75% as singletons. This material consisted of peripheral blood, taken 2 weeks after starting pembrolizumab. Source of these receptors: an adult with mismatch repair-deficient cancer.

This clone has just a few counts. This chain links TRBV10-3 with TRBJ2-1, with no clear D. The germline gives CDR1 ENHRY, CDR2 SYGVKD. The V and J ends lost 8 bases and 8 bases respectively, with 16 bases between them. This CDR3 has 13 residues. The CDR3 spells CAIDGDSIYEQFF. In DNA form, the CDR3 reads TGTGCCATCGACGGTGATAGCATCTATGAGCAGTTCTTC.

The gene calls are TRBV2 and TRBJ2-3, with 8 positions matching TRBD2. The CDR3 loop spans 16 amino acids. J was trimmed by 1 base and V by 3 bases; bases with no gene match: 6. Germline assignment: CDR1 SNHLY and CDR2 FYNNEI. The CDR3, as DNA: TGTGCCAGCAGTGAGAGGGCGGGAGGACGCACAGATACGCAGTATTTT. Its protein is CASSERAGGRTDTQYF. Combining the CDR3 with reference TRBV2 and TRBJ2-3 gives the whole variable domain EPEVTQTPSHQVTQMGQEVILRCVPISNHLYFYWYRQILGQKVEFLVSFYNNEISEKSEIFDDQFSVERPDGSNFTLKIRSTKLEDSAMYFCASSERAGGRTDTQYFGPGTRLTVL.

This rearrangement joins TRBV10-3 to TRBJ2-7, with 11 bases identical to TRBD1. The CDR3 has 14 residues. V dropped 6 bases and J dropped 1; count of bases not matched to a gene: 2. Germline CDR1 reads ENHRY; CDR2 reads SYGVKD. CDR3 coding DNA: TGTGCCATCAGGGGGACAGGGGGTTCCTACGAGCAGTACTTC. Its translation: CAIRGTGGSYEQYF.

The DNA for the CDR3 is TGCGCCAGCAGCCCCACGCCGCCCAAGCTAGCATCTTCATCCGAGCAGTTCTTC. Protein: CASSPTPPKLASSSEQFF. The V call is TRBV5-1, the J call TRBJ2-1; possibly TRBD2 for D (5 bases). The CDR3 extends over 18 amino acids. Per the germline V gene, CDR1 is SGHRS and CDR2 is YFSETQ. Trimming shortened V by 4 bases and J by 10 bases, and 30 bases separated the two germline ends. The full variable domain, with the rest looked up from reference TRBV5-1 and TRBJ2-1, is KAGVTQTPRYLIKTRGQQVTLSCSPISGHRSVSWYQQTPGQGLQFLFEYFSETQRNKGNFPGRFSGRQFSNSRSEMNVSTLELGDSALYLCASSPTPPKLASSSEQFFGPGTRLTVL.

On this clone itself: The same CDR3 arises from other DNA sequences in this sample as well. This chain uses TRBV27 with TRBJ1-1, with a possible D match to TRBD1 (5 bases). Trimming left V 6 bases short and J 2 bases short, with 13 bases between. Germline V gives CDR1 MNHEY, CDR2 SMNVEV (reference sequence). This CDR3 comprises 14 residues. The CDR3 is CASSLGGVNTEAFF. Written as DNA, the CDR3 is TGTGCCAGCAGCCTGGGGGGGGTAAACACTGAAGCTTTCTTT.

This clone was seen once. The chain joins TRBV7-9 to TRBJ2-2; D remains ambiguous. Per the germline V gene, CDR1 is SEHNR and CDR2 is FQNEAQ (reference sequence). With 1 base removed from V and 4 bases from J, the gap between germline ends came to 1 base. The CDR3 length is 12 residues. The CDR3 spells CASSLGTGELFF. The DNA for the CDR3 is TGTGCCAGCAGCTTAGGCACCGGGGAGCTGTTTTTT.

The gene calls are TRBV7-2 and TRBJ1-5; D is perhaps TRBD1 (6 bases). V lost 1 base and J 7 bases, leaving 8 bases between the germline ends. CDR1 is SGHTA and CDR2 is FQGNSA in the germline V gene. This CDR3 is built from 13 residues. The CDR3 DNA reads as TGTGCCAGCAGCTTAGGGGGGCAGCAGCCCCAGCATTTT. It specifies CASSLGGQQPQHF.

V is TRBV7-8 and J is TRBJ1-4; D unclear. Germline values: CDR1 SGHVS, CDR2 FQNEAQ. The CDR3 covers 15 residues. Trimming pared 0 bases from V and 3 bases from J, leaving 8 bases between. The CDR3 nucleotides read TGTGCCAGCAGCTTAGCGGAAGGGTCTAATGAAAAACTGTTTTTT. This sequence encodes CASSLAEGSNEKLFF.

The J gene is TRBJ1-1, the V gene TRBV29-1; D unclear. Germline loops: CDR1 SQVTM, CDR2 ANQGSEA. This CDR3 has 13 amino acids. The V gene lost 6 bases and the J gene lost 3 bases, with 14 bases spanning the gap. This CDR3 is CSVGTTGYTEAFF. CDR3 nucleotides: TGCAGCGTGGGTACGACCGGTTACACTGAAGCTTTCTTT. The entire variable domain, with the rest obtained from reference TRBV29-1 and TRBJ1-1, is as follows: SAVISQKPSRDICQRGTSLTIQCQVDSQVTMMFWYRQQPGQSLTLIATANQGSEATYESGFVIDKFPISRPNLTFSTLTVSNMSPEDSSIYLCSVGTTGYTEAFFGQGTRLTVV.

With respect to this clone: Other nucleotide sequences in the sample specify the same CDR3. The DNA of the CDR3 is TGTGCCAGTAGTATCGGACTAGAGCAGTTCTTC. Protein: CASSIGLEQFF. This chain connects TRBV19 to TRBJ2-1; perhaps TRBD2 as D (6 bases). The CDR3 contains 11 residues. The V end lost 3 bases, the J end lost 10 bases, and 7 bases lay between the germline ends. Germline V gene lookup returns CDR1 LNHDA and CDR2 SQIVND (reference sequence). Full variable domain (rest looked up from reference TRBV19 and TRBJ2-1): DGGITQSPKYLFRKEGQNVTLSCEQNLNHDAMYWYRQDPGQGLRLIYYSQIVNDFQKGDIAEGYSVSREKKESFPLTVTSAQKNPTAFYLCASSIGLEQFFGPGTRLTVL.

This sequence joins TRBV11-3 and TRBJ2-1; possibly TRBD2 for D (6 bases). The CDR3 runs 14 residues. The ends were cut back, 1 base at V and 3 bases at J, with 7 bases in the middle. Germline values: CDR1 SGHNT, CDR2 YENEEA. CDR3 protein: CASSLGGLYNEQFF. The CDR3 DNA reads TGTGCCAGCAGCTTAGGGGGACTCTACAATGAGCAGTTCTTC.

The gene calls are TRBV7-9 and TRBJ2-7, with D perhaps matching TRBD2 (5 bases). This CDR3 contains 13 residues. The germline V and J ends were trimmed by 5 bases and 6 bases, with 14 bases remaining between them. Germline loops: CDR1 SEHNR, CDR2 FQNEAQ (reference sequence). The DNA for the CDR3 is TGTGCCAGCAGCCCGCCGCCGGGGATCGAGCAGTACTTC. This encodes CASSPPPGIEQYF.

The genes are TRBV4-1 and TRBJ2-7, with 8 bases fitting TRBD1. CDR1 is MGHRA, CDR2 YSYEKL, per germline. The CDR3 has 15 residues. The junction had 5 bases not matched to a gene; V was cut back by 1 base and J by 3 bases. CDR3 sequence reads: CASSQAFTGGYEQYF. The CDR3 nucleotides are TGCGCCAGCAGCCAAGCGTTTACAGGGGGCTACGAGCAGTACTTC.

This clone was detected only a few times. The rearrangement joins TRBV2 to TRBJ1-1; 8 bases match TRBD1. This CDR3 spans 15 amino acids. The ends lost 7 bases at V and 4 bases at J; junction bases unmatched: 11. CDR1 is SNHLY, CDR2 FYNNEI, per germline. CDR3 nucleotide sequence: TGTGCCAGCACCAGCAAGACAGGGGAGGCCACTGAAGCTTTCTTT. Its protein product is CASTSKTGEATEAFF. Using reference TRBV2 and TRBJ1-1 for the parts outside the CDR3, the full variable domain is EPEVTQTPSHQVTQMGQEVILRCVPISNHLYFYWYRQILGQKVEFLVSFYNNEISEKSEIFDDQFSVERPDGSNFTLKIRSTKLEDSAMYFCASTSKTGEATEAFFGQGTRLTVV.

The sample holds a few counts of this clone. The V gene is TRBV9, the J gene TRBJ2-3, with D perhaps TRBD1 or TRBD2 (5 bases each). CDR3 size: 15 residues. V was shortened by 7 bases and J by 0 bases, with 15 bases between the two germline ends. Germline V gene sequence: CDR1 SGDLS, CDR2 YYNGEE. CDR3 sequence reads: CASAPWGTSTDTQYF. In DNA form, the CDR3 reads TGTGCCAGCGCTCCTTGGGGGACGAGCACAGATACGCAGTATTTT.

The chain has TRBV6-1 and TRBJ2-7, with a possible D match to TRBD1 (5 bases). The CDR3 runs 15 residues. The germline gives CDR1 MNHNS, CDR2 SASEGT. V was shortened by 6 bases and J by 5 bases, with 20 bases between the two germline ends. DNA for the CDR3: TGTGCCAGCAGCTTAGGGGTCGGGTCACAACACGAGCAGTACTTC. This sequence encodes CASSLGVGSQHEQYF.

This chain joins TRBV29-1 and TRBJ2-7, with D hard to call. Germline values: CDR1 SQVTM, CDR2 ANQGSEA. V was clipped by 7 bases and J by 2 bases, with 12 bases between them. The CDR3 is 12 amino acids. The CDR3 nucleotides read TGCAGCGCAAACTCGAAACCCTACGAGCAGTACTTC. As protein: CSANSKPYEQYF.